The 13 T cell receptor beta chains below were found in one sample sequenced in a study of blood T cell repertoires in COVID-19. The data were produced by immunoSEQ multiplex PCR, yet TCRdb's version contains in-frame clones alone and is incomplete. The sample includes around 46,000 clones, about 85% seen only once; the top ten take just over 3%. The sample taken for sequencing was PBMCs or T cells enriched from blood (not recorded which). The receptor source for this set is a woman between 45 and 65 years old who had recovered from COVID-19.

The DNA of the CDR3 is TGTGCCAGCTCACCACGCTCTAGCGGGGGCTTGAACACCGGGGAGCTGTTTTTT. This encodes CASSPRSSGGLNTGELFF. This chain links TRBV18 with TRBJ2-2; 10 bases agree with TRBD2. Trimming cost V 1 base and J 1 base; bases outside gene matches: 6. CDR3 length: 18 residues. The germline V gene has CDR1 KGHSH and CDR2 LQKENI. The full variable domain, with the rest looked up from reference TRBV18 and TRBJ2-2, is NAGVMQNPRHLVRRRGQEARLRCSPMKGHSHVYWYRQLPEEGLKFMVYLQKENIIDESGMPKERFSAEFPKEGPSILRIQQVVRGDSAAYFCASSPRSSGGLNTGELFFGEGSRLTVL.

For this clone: At one of its ends the junction is not consistent with the germline gene, which may arise from a read error. V is TRBV7-9 and J is TRBJ2-1, with 12 bases identical to TRBD2. This CDR3 region has 15 residues. Germline V gene data show CDR1 as SEHNR and CDR2 as FQNEAQ (reference sequence). CDR3: CASSLAGGPYNEQFF. The CDR3 DNA reads as TGTGCCAGCAGCCTAGCGGGGGGGCCCTACAATGAGCAGTTCTTC.

The gene calls are TRBV5-1 and TRBJ2-2; no clear D gene. CDR3 length equals 16 residues. Trimming left V 0 bases short and J 0 bases short, with 9 bases between. Per the germline V gene, CDR1 is SGHRS and CDR2 is YFSETQ. The CDR3 reads CASSLGGGANTGELFF. In DNA form, the CDR3 reads TGCGCCAGCAGCTTGGGTGGCGGAGCGAACACCGGGGAGCTGTTTTTT.

By proportion, this clone is medium-sized. The V gene is TRBV6-5, the J gene TRBJ1-6; tentatively, D is TRBD1 (5 bases). The ends were cut back, 5 bases at V and 10 bases at J, with 9 bases in the middle. Germline lookup yields CDR1 MNHEY and CDR2 SVGAGI. CDR3 length equals 12 residues. The CDR3 sequence: CASSTGGSPLHF. Here the CDR3 DNA reads TGTGCCAGCAGTACAGGAGGGTCACCCCTCCACTTT.

The DNA of the CDR3 is TGTGCCAGCAGCTTATCCCCTGCGGGAGATTTGAATGAGCAGTTCTTC. It encodes CASSLSPAGDLNEQFF. The chain employs TRBV11-3 and TRBJ2-1, with TRBD2 matching 7 bases. Germline V gives CDR1 SGHNT, CDR2 YENEEA. There are 16 residues in the CDR3. J gave up 7 bases and V 2 bases, and 11 bases lay outside the gene matches.

The V gene is TRBV15, the J gene TRBJ2-7, with 11 bases matching TRBD1. With V trimmed by 0 bases and J by 2 bases, 9 bases remained unmatched. CDR3 length: 18 residues. CDR1 LNHNV and CDR2 YYDKDF come from the germline V gene (reference sequence). CDR3 region: CATSRDLLGQGGPYEQYF. In DNA form, the CDR3 reads TGTGCCACCAGCAGAGATCTTTTGGGACAGGGGGGACCCTACGAGCAGTACTTC.

The V call is TRBV5-8, the J call TRBJ2-5; 16 nucleotides match TRBD2. V shed 2 bases and J 4 bases; nucleotides not matched to a gene: 5. CDR3 length equals 17 residues. CDR1 and CDR2 from the germline V gene are SGHTS and YDEGEE. This CDR3 is CASSFAGTSGRGETQYF. The CDR3 DNA reads TGTGCCAGCAGCTTCGCCGGGACTAGCGGGAGGGGAGAGACCCAGTACTTC.

The rearrangement uses TRBV28 and TRBJ2-1, with TRBD2 identical over 10 bases. This CDR3 is built from 16 residues. Unmatched junction bases numbered 10, after V lost 5 bases and J lost 6 bases. The germline V gene has CDR1 MDHEN and CDR2 SYDVKM. CDR3 in DNA: TGTGCCAGCAGTACCCCTAGCGGGAGATTGGGCAATGAGCAGTTCTTC. Protein product: CASSTPSGRLGNEQFF.

This chain joins TRBV5-5 and TRBJ2-7, with D possibly TRBD2 on 5 matching bases. The CDR3 length is 14 residues. Germline V gives CDR1 SGHKS, CDR2 YYEKEE (reference sequence). The V end was cut by 0 bases, the J end by 2 bases, with 9 bases between. CDR3 in amino acids: CASSLAPGTYEQYF. Here the CDR3 DNA reads TGTGCCAGCAGCTTGGCCCCGGGAACCTACGAGCAGTACTTC.

This clone was recorded a few times. The chain is built from TRBV19 and TRBJ1-5; D is ambiguous. V was trimmed by 6 bases and J by 12 bases, leaving 18 bases between them. This CDR3 comprises 13 residues. CDR1 is LNHDA, CDR2 SQIVND, per germline (reference sequence). DNA of the CDR3: TGTGCCAGTAGCGTGCCCGGGGATGTCTTCCAGCATTTT. Amino acids: CASSVPGDVFQHF.

J is TRBJ1-1 and V is TRBV11-2; D is undetermined. Germline loops: CDR1 SGHAT, CDR2 FQNNGV. The CDR3 has 13 residues. Trimming removed 2 bases at V and 2 bases at J, with 6 bases between. Here the CDR3 reads CASSLSPNTEAFF. In DNA form, the CDR3 reads TGTGCCAGCAGCTTATCCCCTAACACTGAAGCTTTCTTT.

The table lists this clone with a count of one. The V call is TRBV6-2 or TRBV6-3, the J call TRBJ2-3; TRBD1 might be the D (6 bases). V was clipped by 3 bases and J by 1 base, with 17 bases between them. This CDR3 is built from 17 residues. Germline assignment: CDR1 MNHEY and CDR2 SVGEGT. The CDR3 is CASSYGGRRAGTDTQYF. The CDR3 bases are TGTGCCAGCAGTTATGGGGGCCGTAGGGCGGGCACAGATACGCAGTATTTT.

CDR3 sequence reads: CASSLDLRLDEKLFF. The CDR3 bases are TGTGCCAGCAGCTTAGATCTGAGATTGGATGAAAAACTGTTTTTT. The chain joins TRBV11-2 to TRBJ1-4; no definite D call. The germline gives CDR1 SGHAT, CDR2 FQNNGV. This CDR3 contains 15 residues. Trimming left V 0 bases short and J 6 bases short, with 11 bases between. The variable domain in full, with the rest retrieved from reference TRBV11-2 and TRBJ1-4, is EAGVAQSPRYKIIEKRQSVAFWCNPISGHATLYWYQQILGQGPKLLIQFQNNGVVDDSQLPKDRFSAERLKGVDSTLKIQPAKLEDSAVYLCASSLDLRLDEKLFFGSGTQLSVL.